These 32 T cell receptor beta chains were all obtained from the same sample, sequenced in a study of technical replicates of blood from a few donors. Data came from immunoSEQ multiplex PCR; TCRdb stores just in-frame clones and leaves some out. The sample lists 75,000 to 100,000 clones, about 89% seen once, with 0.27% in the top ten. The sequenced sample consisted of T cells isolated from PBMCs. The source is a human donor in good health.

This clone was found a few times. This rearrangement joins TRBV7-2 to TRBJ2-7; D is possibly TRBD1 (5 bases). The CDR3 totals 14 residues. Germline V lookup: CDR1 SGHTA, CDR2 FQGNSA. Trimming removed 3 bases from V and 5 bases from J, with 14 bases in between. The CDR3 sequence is CASSFQDTFDEQYF. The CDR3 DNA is TGTGCCAGCAGCTTCCAGGACACGTTCGACGAGCAGTACTTC.

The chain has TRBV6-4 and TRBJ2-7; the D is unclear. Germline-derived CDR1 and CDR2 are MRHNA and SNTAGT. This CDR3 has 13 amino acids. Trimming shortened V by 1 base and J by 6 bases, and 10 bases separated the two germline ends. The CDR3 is CASSDWAGAEQYF. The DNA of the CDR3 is TGTGCCAGCAGTGACTGGGCAGGCGCCGAGCAGTACTTC.

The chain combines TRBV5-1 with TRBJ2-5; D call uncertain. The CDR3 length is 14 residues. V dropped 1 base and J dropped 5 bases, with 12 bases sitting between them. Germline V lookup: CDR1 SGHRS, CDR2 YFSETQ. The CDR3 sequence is CASSLFAAQETQYF. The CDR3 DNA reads TGCGCCAGCAGCTTGTTTGCGGCCCAGGAGACCCAGTACTTC.

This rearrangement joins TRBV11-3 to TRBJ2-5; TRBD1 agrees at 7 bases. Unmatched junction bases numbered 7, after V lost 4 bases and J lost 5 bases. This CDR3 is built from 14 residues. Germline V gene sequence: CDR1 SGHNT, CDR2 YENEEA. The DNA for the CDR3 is TGTGCCAGCAGCTCCCCCAGGGGGTGGGAGACCCAGTACTTC. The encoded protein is CASSSPRGWETQYF.

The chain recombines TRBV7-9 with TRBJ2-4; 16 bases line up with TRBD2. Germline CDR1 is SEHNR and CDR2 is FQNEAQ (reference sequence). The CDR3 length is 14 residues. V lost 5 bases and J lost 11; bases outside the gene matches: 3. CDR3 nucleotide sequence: TGTGCCAGCAGCGCGGGACTAGCGGGAGGGGTTCAGTACTTC. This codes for CASSAGLAGGVQYF.

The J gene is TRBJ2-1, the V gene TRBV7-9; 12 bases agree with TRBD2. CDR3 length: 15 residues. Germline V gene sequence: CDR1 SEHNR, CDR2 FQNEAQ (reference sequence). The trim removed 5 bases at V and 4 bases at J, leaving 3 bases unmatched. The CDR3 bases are TGTGCCAGCAGCGCTCTAGCGGGAGGGTACAATGAGCAGTTCTTC. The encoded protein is CASSALAGGYNEQFF.

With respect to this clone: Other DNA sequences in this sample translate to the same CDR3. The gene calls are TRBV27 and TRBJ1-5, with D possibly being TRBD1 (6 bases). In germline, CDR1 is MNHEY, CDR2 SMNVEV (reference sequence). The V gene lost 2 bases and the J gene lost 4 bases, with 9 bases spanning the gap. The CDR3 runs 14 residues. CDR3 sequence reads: CASSLGQGNQPQHF. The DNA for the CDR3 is TGTGCCAGCAGTTTAGGGCAGGGGAATCAGCCCCAGCATTTT.

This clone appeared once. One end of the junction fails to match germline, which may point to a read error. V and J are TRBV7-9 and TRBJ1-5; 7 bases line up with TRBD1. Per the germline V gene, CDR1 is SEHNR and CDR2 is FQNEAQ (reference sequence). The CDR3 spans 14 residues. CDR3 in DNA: TGTGCCAGCAGCCTAGGAGGGGGCAAGCAGCCCCAGCATTTT. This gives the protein CASSLGGGKQPQHF.

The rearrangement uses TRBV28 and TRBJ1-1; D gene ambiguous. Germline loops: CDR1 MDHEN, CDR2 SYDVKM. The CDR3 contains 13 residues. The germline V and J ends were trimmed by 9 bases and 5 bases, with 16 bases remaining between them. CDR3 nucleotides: TGTGCCAGTAGTAGGGAGTTTTCGACTGAAGCTTTCTTT. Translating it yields CASSREFSTEAFF. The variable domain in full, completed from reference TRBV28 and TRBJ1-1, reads DVKVTQSSRYLVKRTGEKVFLECVQDMDHENMFWYRQDPGLGLRLIYFSYDVKMKEKGDIPEGYSVSREKKERFSLILESASTNQTSMYLCASSREFSTEAFFGQGTRLTVV.

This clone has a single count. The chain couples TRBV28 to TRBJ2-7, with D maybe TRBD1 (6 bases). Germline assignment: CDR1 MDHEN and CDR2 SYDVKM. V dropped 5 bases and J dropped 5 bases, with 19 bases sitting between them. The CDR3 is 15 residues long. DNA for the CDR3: TGTGCCAGCAGTGGGCATCAGGGGCGCGTCAACGAGCAGTACTTC. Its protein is CASSGHQGRVNEQYF.

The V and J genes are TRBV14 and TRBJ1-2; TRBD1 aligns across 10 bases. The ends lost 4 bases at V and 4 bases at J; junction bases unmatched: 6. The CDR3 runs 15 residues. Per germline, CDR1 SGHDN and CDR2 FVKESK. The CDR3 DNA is TGTGCCAGCAGCCTGGGGACAGGGGCAATCTATGGCTACACCTTC. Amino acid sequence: CASSLGTGAIYGYTF.

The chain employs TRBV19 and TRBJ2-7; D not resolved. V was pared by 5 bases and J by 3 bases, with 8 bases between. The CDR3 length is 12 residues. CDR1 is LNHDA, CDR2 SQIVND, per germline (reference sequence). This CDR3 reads CASSDVGYEQYF. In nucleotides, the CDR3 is TGTGCCAGTAGTGATGTCGGCTACGAGCAGTACTTC. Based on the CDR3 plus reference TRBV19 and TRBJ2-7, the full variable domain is DGGITQSPKYLFRKEGQNVTLSCEQNLNHDAMYWYRQDPGQGLRLIYYSQIVNDFQKGDIAEGYSVSREKKESFPLTVTSAQKNPTAFYLCASSDVGYEQYFGPGTRLTVT.

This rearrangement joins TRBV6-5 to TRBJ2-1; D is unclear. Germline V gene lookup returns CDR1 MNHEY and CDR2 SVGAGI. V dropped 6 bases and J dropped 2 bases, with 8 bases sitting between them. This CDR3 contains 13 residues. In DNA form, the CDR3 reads TGTGCCAGCAGAGAATCTACCTACAATGAGCAGTTCTTC. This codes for CASRESTYNEQFF.

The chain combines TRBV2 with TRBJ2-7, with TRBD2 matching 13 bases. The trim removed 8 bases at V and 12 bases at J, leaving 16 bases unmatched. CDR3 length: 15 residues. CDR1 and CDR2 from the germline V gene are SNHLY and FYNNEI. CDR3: CASRASGAGLAGTYF. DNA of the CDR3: TGTGCCAGCCGAGCAAGTGGGGCGGGACTAGCGGGGACGTACTTC.

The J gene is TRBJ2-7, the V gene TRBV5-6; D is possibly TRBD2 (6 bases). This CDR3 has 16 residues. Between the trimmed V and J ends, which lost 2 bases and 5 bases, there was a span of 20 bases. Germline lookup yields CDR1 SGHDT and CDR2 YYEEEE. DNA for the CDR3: TGTGCCAGCAGCTTATATCGGGGGTTAGGCGTCGACGAGCAGTACTTC. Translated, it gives CASSLYRGLGVDEQYF. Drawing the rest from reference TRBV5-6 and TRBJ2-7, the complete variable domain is DAGVTQSPTHLIKTRGQQVTLRCSPKSGHDTVSWYQQALGQGPQFIFQYYEEEERQRGNFPDRFSGHQFPNYSSELNVNALLLGDSALYLCASSLYRGLGVDEQYFGPGTRLTVT.

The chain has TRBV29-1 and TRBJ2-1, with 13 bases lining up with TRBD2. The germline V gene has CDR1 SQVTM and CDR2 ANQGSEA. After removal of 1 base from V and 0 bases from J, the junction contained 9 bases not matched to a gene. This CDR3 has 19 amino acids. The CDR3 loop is CSVEVGPTSGGSSYNEQFF. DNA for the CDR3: TGCAGCGTTGAAGTGGGACCGACTAGCGGGGGGAGCTCCTACAATGAGCAGTTCTTC.

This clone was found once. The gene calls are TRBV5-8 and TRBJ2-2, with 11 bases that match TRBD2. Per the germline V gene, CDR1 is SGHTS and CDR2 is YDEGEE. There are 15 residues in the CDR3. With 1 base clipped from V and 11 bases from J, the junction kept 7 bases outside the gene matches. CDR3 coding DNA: TGTGCCAGCAGCTTGACACTAGCGGGAGTACGAGAGCTGTTTTTT. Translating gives CASSLTLAGVRELFF. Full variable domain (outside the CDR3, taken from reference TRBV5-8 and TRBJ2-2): EAGVTQSPTHLIKTRGQQATLRCSPISGHTSVYWYQQALGLGLQFLLWYDEGEERNRGNFPPRFSGRQFPNYSSELNVNALELEDSALYLCASSLTLAGVRELFFGEGSRLTVL.

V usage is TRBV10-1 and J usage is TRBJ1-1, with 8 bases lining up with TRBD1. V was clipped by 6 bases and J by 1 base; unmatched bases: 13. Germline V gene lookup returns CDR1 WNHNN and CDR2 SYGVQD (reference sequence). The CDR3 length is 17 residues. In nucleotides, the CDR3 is TGCGCCAGCAGCCGCTTGACAGGGGCGGCGGAGAACACTGAAGCTTTCTTT. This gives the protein CASSRLTGAAENTEAFF.

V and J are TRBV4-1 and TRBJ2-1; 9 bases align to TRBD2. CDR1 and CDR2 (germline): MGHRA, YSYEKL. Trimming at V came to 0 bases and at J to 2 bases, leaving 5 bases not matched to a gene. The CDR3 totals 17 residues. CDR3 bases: TGCGCCAGCAGCCAAGATGGGCGGGAGGGCCCCTACAATGAGCAGTTCTTC. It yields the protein CASSQDGREGPYNEQFF.

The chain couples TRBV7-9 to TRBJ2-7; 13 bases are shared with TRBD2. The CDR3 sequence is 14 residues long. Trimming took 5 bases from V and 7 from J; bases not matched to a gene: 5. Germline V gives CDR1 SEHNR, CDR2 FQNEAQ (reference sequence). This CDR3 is CASSGGTSGNEQYF. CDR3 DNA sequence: TGTGCCAGCAGCGGAGGGACTAGCGGGAATGAGCAGTACTTC. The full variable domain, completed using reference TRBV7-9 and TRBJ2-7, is DTGVSQNPRHKITKRGQNVTFRCDPISEHNRLYWYRQTLGQGPEFLTYFQNEAQLEKSRLLSDRFSAERPKGSFSTLEIQRTEQGDSAMYLCASSGGTSGNEQYFGPGTRLTVT.

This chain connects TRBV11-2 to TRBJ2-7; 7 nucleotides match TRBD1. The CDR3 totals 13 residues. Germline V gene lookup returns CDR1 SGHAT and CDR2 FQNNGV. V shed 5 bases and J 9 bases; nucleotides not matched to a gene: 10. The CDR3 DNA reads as TGTGCCAGCAGCACCGGAGCTGACAGGGTGCAGTACTTC. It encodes CASSTGADRVQYF.

CDR3 in DNA: TGTGCCAGCAGTTACTCAGGGGTCAGGGAGACCCAGTACTTC. It codes for CASSYSGVRETQYF. This chain connects TRBV6-6 to TRBJ2-5, with D possibly matching TRBD1 (5 bases). The CDR3 loop spans 14 amino acids. CDR1 MNHNY and CDR2 SVGAGI come from the germline V gene (reference sequence). The V end lost 0 bases, the J end lost 5 bases, and 10 bases lay between the germline ends.

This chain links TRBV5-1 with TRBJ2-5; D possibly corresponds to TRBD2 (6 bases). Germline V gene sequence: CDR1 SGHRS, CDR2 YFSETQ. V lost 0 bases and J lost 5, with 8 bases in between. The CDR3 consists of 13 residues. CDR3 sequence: CASSLGAGETQYF. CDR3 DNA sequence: TGCGCCAGCAGCTTGGGGGCGGGGGAGACCCAGTACTTC.

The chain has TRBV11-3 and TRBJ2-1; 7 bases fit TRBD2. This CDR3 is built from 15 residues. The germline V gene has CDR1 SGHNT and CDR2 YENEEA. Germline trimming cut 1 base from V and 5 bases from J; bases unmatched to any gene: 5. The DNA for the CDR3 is TGTGCCAGCAGCTTAGTTGGCGGGGGTCACAATGAGCAGTTCTTC. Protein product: CASSLVGGGHNEQFF.

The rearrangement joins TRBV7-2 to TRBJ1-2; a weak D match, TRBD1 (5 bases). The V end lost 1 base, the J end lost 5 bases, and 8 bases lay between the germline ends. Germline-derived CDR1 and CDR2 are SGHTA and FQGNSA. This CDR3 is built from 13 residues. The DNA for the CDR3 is TGTGCCAGCAGCTTAGGACAGACATATGGCTACACCTTC. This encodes CASSLGQTYGYTF.

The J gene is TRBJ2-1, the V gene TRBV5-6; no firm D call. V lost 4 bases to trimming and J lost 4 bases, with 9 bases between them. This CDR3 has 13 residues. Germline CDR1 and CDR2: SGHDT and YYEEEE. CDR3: CASSPDMYNEQFF. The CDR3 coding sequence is TGTGCCAGCAGCCCCGACATGTACAATGAGCAGTTCTTC.

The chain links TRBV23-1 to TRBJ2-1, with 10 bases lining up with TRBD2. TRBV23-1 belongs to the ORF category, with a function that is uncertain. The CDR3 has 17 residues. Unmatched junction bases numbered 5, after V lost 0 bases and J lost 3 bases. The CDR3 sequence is CASSQSKASGGYNEQFF. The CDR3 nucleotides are TGCGCCAGCAGTCAATCGAAAGCTAGCGGGGGCTACAATGAGCAGTTCTTC.

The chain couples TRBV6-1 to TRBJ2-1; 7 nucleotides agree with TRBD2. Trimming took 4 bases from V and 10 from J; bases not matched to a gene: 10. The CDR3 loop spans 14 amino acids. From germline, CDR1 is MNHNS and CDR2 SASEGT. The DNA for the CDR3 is TGTGCCAGCAGTGCCCAGAGGACTAGTCCAGAGCAGTTCTTC. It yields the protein CASSAQRTSPEQFF.

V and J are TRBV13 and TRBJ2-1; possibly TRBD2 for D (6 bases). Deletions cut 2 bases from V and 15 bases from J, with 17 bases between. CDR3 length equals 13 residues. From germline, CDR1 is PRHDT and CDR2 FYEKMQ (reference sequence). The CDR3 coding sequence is TGTGCCAGCAGCTTACCCTCCGACGGGAGTGCGTTCTTC. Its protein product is CASSLPSDGSAFF.

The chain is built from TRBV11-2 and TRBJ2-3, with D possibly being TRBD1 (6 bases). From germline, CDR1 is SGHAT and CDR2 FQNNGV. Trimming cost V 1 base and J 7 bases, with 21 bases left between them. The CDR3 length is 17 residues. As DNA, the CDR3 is TGTGCCAGCAGCTTAGGAACGGGACAAGATTTTTCCAATACGCAGTATTTT. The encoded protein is CASSLGTGQDFSNTQYF.

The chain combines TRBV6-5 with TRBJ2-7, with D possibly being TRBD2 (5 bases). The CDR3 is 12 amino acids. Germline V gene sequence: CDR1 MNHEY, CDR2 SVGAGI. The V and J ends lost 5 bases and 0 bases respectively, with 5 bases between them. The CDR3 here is CASSGSSYEQYF. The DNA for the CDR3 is TGTGCCAGCAGTGGGAGCTCCTACGAGCAGTACTTC.

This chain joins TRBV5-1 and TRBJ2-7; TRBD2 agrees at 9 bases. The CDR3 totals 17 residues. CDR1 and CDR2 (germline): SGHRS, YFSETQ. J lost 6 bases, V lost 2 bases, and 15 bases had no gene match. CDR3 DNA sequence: TGCGCCAGCAGCTTTGGAGGAATGGTAGCGGGAGAGGGCGAGCAGTACTTC. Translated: CASSFGGMVAGEGEQYF. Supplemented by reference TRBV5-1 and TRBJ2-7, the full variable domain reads KAGVTQTPRYLIKTRGQQVTLSCSPISGHRSVSWYQQTPGQGLQFLFEYFSETQRNKGNFPGRFSGRQFSNSRSEMNVSTLELGDSALYLCASSFGGMVAGEGEQYFGPGTRLTVT.